A selection of T cell receptor beta chains follows, all from one sample in a study of technical replicates of blood from a handful of donors. Only in-frame clones appear in the TCRdb table, and some are missing; sequencing was by immunoSEQ multiplex PCR. The data contain under 80,000 clones, 95% to 97% of them singletons. Sequencing was performed on T cells isolated from PBMCs. The receptors were gathered from a human donor in good health. CDR3s leave out the opening cysteine and the closing phenylalanine or tryptophan.

V gene	J gene	CDR3 protein
TRBV27	TRBJ2-5	ASSLGSGGTQY
TRBV18	TRBJ1-3	ASSPPNRASGNTIY
TRBV4-1	TRBJ2-3	ASSHPPGLVPDTQY
TRBV2	TRBJ2-1	ASSEEASGGMRQF
TRBV7-9	TRBJ2-1	ASSLRGAHLNYKQF
TRBV5-6	TRBJ1-4	ASSAHSPSREKLF
TRBV5-1	TRBJ2-5	ASRREETQY
TRBV6-1	TRBJ2-3	ASSKQGPVTDTQY
TRBV9	TRBJ2-2	ASSETVPGELF
TRBV10-3	TRBJ1-3	AISESPQGANTIY
TRBV7-8	TRBJ2-5	ASSPPDSQETQY
TRBV28	TRBJ1-3	VSGDWTGNTIY
TRBV19	TRBJ1-3	ASTTTGTGNTIY
TRBV25-1	TRBJ1-2	ASRYDRGLNYGYT
TRBV27	TRBJ1-2	ASTSFGQGYGYT
TRBV7-9	TRBJ1-5	ASSLGTGGLPGNQPQH
TRBV5-4	TRBJ1-1	ASSLMSPRDEAF
TRBV28	TRBJ2-7	ASSLTGGGRRYEQY
TRBV7-9	TRBJ2-1	ASSGSSGVSYNEQF
TRBV28	TRBJ1-1	ASTPGPLTGATEAF
TRBV5-1	TRBJ1-3	ASSLDPFYSGNTIY
TRBV6-1	TRBJ2-7	ASIRPGQGHEQY
TRBV5-1	TRBJ2-1	ASSSGLAPNEQF
TRBV6-6	TRBJ2-7	ASSIPGLGNSYEQY
TRBV11-3	TRBJ2-2	ASSLVVTGELF
TRBV4-1	TRBJ2-7	ASSQVREGAYEQY
TRBV11-2	TRBJ1-6	ASSLATGSLSPLH
TRBV10-2	TRBJ1-1	ASSRALNTEAF
TRBV27	TRBJ2-5	ASSFSEQETQY
TRBV6-1	TRBJ2-5	ASSEESGEGPETQY
TRBV7-9	TRBJ2-5	ASSSRTGRVGETQY
TRBV30	TRBJ1-1	AWTGTGKGTF
TRBV5-5	TRBJ1-3	ASSFLSGTPGNTIY
TRBV12-5	TRBJ1-4	ASGFHTGGWDEKLF
TRBV28	TRBJ1-2	ASSLQGSGYT
TRBV7-9	TRBJ2-7	ASRPLAGASYEQY
TRBV7-9	TRBJ1-1	ATPEGYQAF
TRBV12-5	TRBJ2-2	ASGLIIRSTGELF
TRBV19	TRBJ2-1	ASTVGQGAYNEQF
TRBV18	TRBJ1-2	ASSPPGVGQVNYGYT
TRBV5-1	TRBJ2-7	ASSLAGRTGASYEQY
TRBV15	TRBJ1-1	ATSSTGSPTEAF
TRBV6-1	TRBJ2-7	ASSGTGGREQY
TRBV6-5	TRBJ1-3	ASSYSSGAGNTIY
TRBV28	TRBJ1-5	ASSPFGRDNQPQH